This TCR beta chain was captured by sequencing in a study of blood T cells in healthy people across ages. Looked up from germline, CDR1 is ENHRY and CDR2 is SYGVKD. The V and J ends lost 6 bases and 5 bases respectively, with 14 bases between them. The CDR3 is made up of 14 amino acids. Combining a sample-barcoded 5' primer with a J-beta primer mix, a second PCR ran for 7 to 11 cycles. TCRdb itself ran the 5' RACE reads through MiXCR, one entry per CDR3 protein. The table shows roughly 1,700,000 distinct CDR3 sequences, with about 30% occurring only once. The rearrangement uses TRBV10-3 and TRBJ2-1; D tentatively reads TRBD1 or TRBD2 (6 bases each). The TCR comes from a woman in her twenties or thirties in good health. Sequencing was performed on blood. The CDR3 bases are TGTGCCATCAGGGAACGGGGGCAACACAATGAGCAGTTCTTC. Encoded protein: CAIRERGQHNEQFF.